Listed below are T cell receptor beta chains from one sample, sequenced in a study of T cells in localized non-small cell lung cancer. Sequencing was performed with immunoSEQ multiplex PCR; in TCRdb, only in-frame clones are kept and a portion is missing. Of about 27,000 clones listed, about nine tenths are singletons. The specimen comprised peripheral blood, sampled before any cancer treatment. These TCRs come from a woman aged 35 to 75 with stage I lung adenocarcinoma. CDR3s include the opening cysteine and the closing phenylalanine or tryptophan. Each record gives: D gene, J gene, clone size, V gene, CDR3 DNA, CDR3 protein. D genes are given only for firm matches. The size entry is marked missing in some rows and otherwise reads once, few, many or a size class.

D gene: .
J gene: TRBJ2-3
clone size: .
V gene: TRBV5-1
CDR3 DNA: TGCGCCAGCAGCTCCGCCTTGGGCACAGATACGCAGTATTTT
CDR3 protein: CASSSALGTDTQYF

D gene: .
J gene: TRBJ1-5
clone size: .
V gene: TRBV21-1
CDR3 DNA: TGTGCCAGCAGGGAGGGGTATAGCAATCAGCCCCAGCATTTT
CDR3 protein: CASREGYSNQPQHF

D gene: .
J gene: TRBJ2-5
clone size: .
V gene: TRBV19
CDR3 DNA: TGTGCCAGTAGCCGTGGGGCAGAATCGTACCAAGAGACCCAGTACTTC
CDR3 protein: CASSRGAESYQETQYF

D gene: .
J gene: TRBJ2-7
clone size: .
V gene: TRBV7-8
CDR3 DNA: TGTGCCAGCAGCTTTCAGACAGGTACATCCTACGAGCAGTACTTC
CDR3 protein: CASSFQTGTSYEQYF

D gene: .
J gene: TRBJ1-3
clone size: .
V gene: TRBV29-1
CDR3 DNA: TGCAGCGTGGCTCCTTTCTCTGGAAACACCATATATTTT
CDR3 protein: CSVAPFSGNTIYF

D gene: .
J gene: TRBJ2-1
clone size: .
V gene: TRBV30
CDR3 DNA: TGTGCCTGGAGTGTAGGCTTGGGCAATGAGCAGTTCTTC
CDR3 protein: CAWSVGLGNEQFF

D gene: TRBD1
J gene: TRBJ1-5
clone size: .
V gene: TRBV19
CDR3 DNA: TGTGCCAGTAAAGGGGGGACAGCATCTAATCAGCCCCAGCATTTT
CDR3 protein: CASKGGTASNQPQHF

D gene: .
J gene: TRBJ1-1
clone size: .
V gene: TRBV27
CDR3 DNA: TGTGCCAGCAGAAGGGGGTTCACTGAAGCTTTCTTT
CDR3 protein: CASRRGFTEAFF

D gene: TRBD1
J gene: TRBJ1-3
clone size: .
V gene: TRBV5-6
CDR3 DNA: TGTGCCAGCAGCTCGACAGGGGCTGAGGGAAACACCATATATTTT
CDR3 protein: CASSSTGAEGNTIYF

D gene: .
J gene: TRBJ1-2
clone size: few
V gene: TRBV14
CDR3 DNA: TGTGCCAGCAGCCAAGAGTCAGCTTACTATGGCTACACCTTC
CDR3 protein: CASSQESAYYGYTF

D gene: TRBD2
J gene: TRBJ2-1
clone size: .
V gene: TRBV19
CDR3 DNA: TGTGCCAGTAGTCTTCAACTAGCGGGGGGCCGGAATGAGCAGTTCTTC
CDR3 protein: CASSLQLAGGRNEQFF

D gene: .
J gene: TRBJ2-6
clone size: .
V gene: TRBV4-3
CDR3 DNA: TGCGCCAGCAGCCAAGATTTCGGGGACTCTGGGGCCAACGTCCTGACTTTC
CDR3 protein: CASSQDFGDSGANVLTF

D gene: TRBD1
J gene: TRBJ1-3
clone size: .
V gene: TRBV5-1
CDR3 DNA: TGCGCCAGCACAGGGGGATACTCTGGAAACACCATATATTTT
CDR3 protein: CASTGGYSGNTIYF

D gene: .
J gene: TRBJ1-2
clone size: .
V gene: TRBV18
CDR3 DNA: TGTGCCAGCTCACCACCGGGGCAGGGCTCGGATGGCTACACCTTC
CDR3 protein: CASSPPGQGSDGYTF

D gene: TRBD2
J gene: TRBJ2-1
clone size: .
V gene: TRBV19
CDR3 DNA: TGTGCCAGTAGTATGGACGGGGGGACCTACAATGAGCAGTTCTTC
CDR3 protein: CASSMDGGTYNEQFF

D gene: .
J gene: TRBJ1-1
clone size: .
V gene: TRBV30
CDR3 DNA: TGTGCCTGGAGTTACCGGGCGAACACTGAAGCTTTCTTT
CDR3 protein: CAWSYRANTEAFF

D gene: .
J gene: TRBJ2-3
clone size: .
V gene: TRBV11-2
CDR3 DNA: TGTGCCAGCAGCTTCGTGGGAGGCGGGGCAGATACGCAGTATTTT
CDR3 protein: CASSFVGGGADTQYF

D gene: TRBD2
J gene: TRBJ2-3
clone size: .
V gene: TRBV29-1
CDR3 DNA: TGCAGCGTGGGGCAGACTAGCGATTCAGATACGCAGTATTTT
CDR3 protein: CSVGQTSDSDTQYF

D gene: .
J gene: TRBJ1-2
clone size: .
V gene: TRBV5-6
CDR3 DNA: TGTGCCAGCAGCTTGAACTATGGCTACACCTTC
CDR3 protein: CASSLNYGYTF

D gene: .
J gene: TRBJ2-7
clone size: .
V gene: TRBV6-6
CDR3 DNA: TGTGCCAGCAGTTACAGTTCCTACGAGCAGTACTTC
CDR3 protein: CASSYSSYEQYF

D gene: .
J gene: TRBJ2-7
clone size: .
V gene: TRBV30
CDR3 DNA: TGTGCCTGGGGAGACGGTTCCTACGAGCAGTACTTC
CDR3 protein: CAWGDGSYEQYF

D gene: TRBD1
J gene: TRBJ1-4
clone size: .
V gene: TRBV7-2
CDR3 DNA: TGTGCCAGCAGCCCCCGGACAGGGAGGAGAGAAAAACTGTTTTTT
CDR3 protein: CASSPRTGRREKLFF

D gene: TRBD1
J gene: TRBJ1-1
clone size: .
V gene: TRBV11-3
CDR3 DNA: TGTGCCAGCAGCTTAGGGACAGGGGGAACTTTCTTT
CDR3 protein: CASSLGTGGTFF

D gene: TRBD1
J gene: TRBJ1-1
clone size: .
V gene: TRBV29-1
CDR3 DNA: TGCAGCGTTGAAGTAAACAGGGGGAACACTGAAGCTTTCTTT
CDR3 protein: CSVEVNRGNTEAFF

D gene: .
J gene: TRBJ1-1
clone size: few
V gene: TRBV7-2
CDR3 DNA: TGTGCCAGCAGCAGGGAGGGGGACACTGAAGCTTTCTTT
CDR3 protein: CASSREGDTEAFF

D gene: .
J gene: TRBJ2-3
clone size: .
V gene: TRBV29-1
CDR3 DNA: TGCAGCGCCCGGACACTTCGAAGCACAGATACGCAGTATTTT
CDR3 protein: CSARTLRSTDTQYF

D gene: .
J gene: TRBJ1-6
clone size: .
V gene: TRBV7-2
CDR3 DNA: TGTGCCAGCAGCTTGCAAAGGGCCAATTCACCCCTCCACTTT
CDR3 protein: CASSLQRANSPLHF

D gene: .
J gene: TRBJ1-3
clone size: .
V gene: TRBV19
CDR3 DNA: TGTGCCAGTAGTGACGGAGCCTCTGGAAACACCATATATTTT
CDR3 protein: CASSDGASGNTIYF